This T cell receptor (beta chain) emerged from a study of cytomegalovirus exposure and HLA in healthy donors (dated by TCRdb to the late 2010s). For context, the study as a whole: According to a later analysis, one platform produced both the 110 or so validation repertoires and the 730 or so repertoires of the first cohort. The study aimed to test whether signatures of past pathogen exposure could be identified by cataloging public T cell receptors. Along with the roughly 700-subject first cohort, a separate validation cohort of over a hundred different subjects was used. The study combined high-throughput TCR immunosequencing, statistical association of individual TCRs with disease status, and machine learning to predict cytomegalovirus infection status.

This clone was picked up one time. Its antigen target is currently unknown. No per-base quality is available; no much larger clone lies one base away. The CDR3 covers 17 residues, taking in both the cysteine and the phenylalanine. The entry retains the CDR3 DNA only, 51 bases that are in frame from base 1. CDR1 and CDR2, per the germline V gene (reference sequence), are MNHEY and SMNVEV. Trimming costs V 1 base and J 5 bases, and their ends lie 17 bases apart. What the work shows at the level of the full study, not this receptor alone: The classifier was reported to diagnose cytomegalovirus status with high specificity and sensitivity in both the original and validation cohorts. In vitro tests confirmed that a few of the cytomegalovirus-associated TCR beta chains recognize cytomegalovirus antigens. The study listed 164 TCR beta chains as associated with cytomegalovirus. The authors suggested that the approach could potentially be extended to other disease states and immunological phenotypes. Most TCR sequences were seen in very few donors, while some public TCRs were found in many individuals. The validation cohort had no HLA typing available for a later analysis, so co-occurrence within that cohort was assessed over all 120 repertoires. Subsequent analysis determined that TCRs grouped into clusters in the first cohort also showed a tendency toward co-occurrence across the 120 validation repertoires, and roughly 94% of cluster scores exceeded 0.

Donors formed part of the validation cohort, which comprised fewer than 150 subjects and was distinct from the first cohort of roughly 600 subjects. The library was made by the immunoSEQ multiplex PCR assay. As for how the authors treated the data: A statistical classification framework was built for diagnosing cytomegalovirus status from the catalog of TCR beta chain sequences. The clones in this table, taken by TCRdb from immuneACCESS, are in-frame only. Not every clone is retained; where verified, under half of the shortfall comes from an unresolved V gene, and the cause of the rest is unknown. V, J and clone size are taken as reported in that table, and D and trimming were inferred from the DNA itself. A total of 150,000 to 200,000 clones appear in this sample, roughly 85% of them only once. More than 15% of the sample lies in the top ten.

Source material: PBMCs. The sequence is built from TRBV27 and TRBJ2-2; TRBD2 might be the D gene, on 6 matching bases. The sequence derives from a man in his late teens or twenties in good health and CMV-seropositive. The CDR3 reads CASSLLSDGGGTGELFF. The nucleotide sequence reads as follows: TGTGCCAGCAGTTTATTGTCCGACGGGGGTGGTACCGGGGAGCTGTTTTTT.